Given below is one TCR beta chain in context. This entry comes from a study of blood T cell repertoires in COVID-19. For the study at large: T cells, B-cell-depleted T cells, or PBMCs supplied cDNA or gDNA.

V lost 5 bases to trimming and J lost 8 bases, with 9 bases between them. Germline V gives CDR1 SGHTA, CDR2 FQGTGA. The CDR3 has 12 residues. Using immunoSEQ multiplex PCR, the repertoire was profiled, and TCRdb retains in-frame clones only, with some absent. The repertoire holds about 100,000 clones, with around 90% as singletons. Material for sequencing was peripheral blood. J is TRBJ2-2 and V is TRBV7-3; D is undetermined. The origin of this receptor is an elderly man with acute or convalescent COVID-19. In nucleotides, the CDR3 is TGTGCCAGCAGCAATTCTATGGGGGAGCTGTTTTTT. Translating gives CASSNSMGELFF.